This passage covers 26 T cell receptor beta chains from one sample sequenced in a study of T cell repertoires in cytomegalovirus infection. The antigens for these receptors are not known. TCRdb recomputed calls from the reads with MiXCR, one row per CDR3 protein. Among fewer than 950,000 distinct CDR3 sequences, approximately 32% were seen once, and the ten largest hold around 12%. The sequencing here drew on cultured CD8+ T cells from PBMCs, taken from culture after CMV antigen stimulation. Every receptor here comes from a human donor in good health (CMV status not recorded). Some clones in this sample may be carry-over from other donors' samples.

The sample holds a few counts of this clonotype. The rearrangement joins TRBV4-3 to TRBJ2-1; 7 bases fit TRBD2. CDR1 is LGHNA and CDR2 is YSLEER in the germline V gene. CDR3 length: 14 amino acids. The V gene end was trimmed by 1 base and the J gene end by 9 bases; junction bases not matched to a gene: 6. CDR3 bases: TGCGCCAGCAGCCAAGGCCTAGCGGTCGGTGAGCAGTTCTTC. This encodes CASSQGLAVGEQFF.

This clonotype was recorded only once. In nucleotides, the CDR3 is TGTGCCAGCACCCCGACGTTGGAATACCTCGAAGCTTTCTTT. Translating it yields CASTPTLEYLEAFF. The chain couples TRBV28 to TRBJ1-1; D call uncertain. This CDR3 region has 14 residues. Trimming stripped 7 bases from V and 8 bases from J, with 20 bases between. CDR1 is MDHEN, CDR2 SYDVKM, per germline.

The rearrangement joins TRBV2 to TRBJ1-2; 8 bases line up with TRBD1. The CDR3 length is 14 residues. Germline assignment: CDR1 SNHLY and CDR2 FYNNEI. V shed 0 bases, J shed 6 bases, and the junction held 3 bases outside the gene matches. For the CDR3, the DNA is TGTGCCAGCAGTGAAGCAGGACAGGGTAATGGCTACACCTTC. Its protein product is CASSEAGQGNGYTF.

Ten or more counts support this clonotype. CDR3 nucleotides: TGTGCCAGCAGTGAATCGACAGGGGGGTTTACCTACGAGCAGTACGTC. Translation gives CASSESTGGFTYEQYV. The V call is TRBV6-1, the J call TRBJ2-7, with TRBD1 matching over 9 bases. Germline lookup yields CDR1 MNHNS and CDR2 SASEGT. J gave up 2 bases and V 2 bases, and 7 bases lay outside the gene matches. The CDR3 is made up of 16 amino acids.

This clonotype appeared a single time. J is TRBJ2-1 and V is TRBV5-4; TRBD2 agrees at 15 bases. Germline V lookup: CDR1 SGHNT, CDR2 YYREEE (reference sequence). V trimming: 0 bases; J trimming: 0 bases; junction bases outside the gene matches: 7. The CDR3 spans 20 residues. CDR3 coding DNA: TGTGCCAGCAGCTTGGTGGGGACTAGCGGGGGGACCAGCTCCTACAATGAGCAGTTCTTC. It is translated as CASSLVGTSGGTSSYNEQFF.

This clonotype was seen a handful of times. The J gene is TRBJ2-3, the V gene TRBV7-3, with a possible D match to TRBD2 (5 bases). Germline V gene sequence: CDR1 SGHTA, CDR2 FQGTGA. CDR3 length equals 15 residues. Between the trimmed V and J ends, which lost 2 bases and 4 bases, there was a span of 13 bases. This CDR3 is CASSLLGGGADTQYF. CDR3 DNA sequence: TGTGCCAGCAGCTTACTAGGAGGTGGTGCAGATACGCAGTATTTT.

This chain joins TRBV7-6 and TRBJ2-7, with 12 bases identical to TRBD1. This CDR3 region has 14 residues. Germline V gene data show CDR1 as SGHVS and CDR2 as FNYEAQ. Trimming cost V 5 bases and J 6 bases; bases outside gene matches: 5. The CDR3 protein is CASSVRDRGPEQYF. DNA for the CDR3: TGTGCCAGCAGCGTCCGGGACAGGGGGCCCGAGCAGTACTTC.

The CDR3 is CATSSEVGQFF. CDR3 nucleotides: TGTGCCACCAGCAGCGAGGTGGGGCAGTTCTTC. The chain uses TRBV15 and TRBJ2-1; D is unclear. Germline CDR1 and CDR2: LNHNV and YYDKDF (reference sequence). The V and J ends lost 3 bases and 12 bases respectively, with 9 bases between them. This CDR3 has 11 residues.

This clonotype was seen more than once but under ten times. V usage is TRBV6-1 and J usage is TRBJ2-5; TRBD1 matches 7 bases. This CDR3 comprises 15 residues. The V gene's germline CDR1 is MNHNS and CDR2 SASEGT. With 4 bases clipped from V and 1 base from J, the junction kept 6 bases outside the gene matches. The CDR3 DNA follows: TGTGCCAGCAGTGCCCTACAGGGGTCCCAAGAGACCCAGTACTTC. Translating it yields CASSALQGSQETQYF.

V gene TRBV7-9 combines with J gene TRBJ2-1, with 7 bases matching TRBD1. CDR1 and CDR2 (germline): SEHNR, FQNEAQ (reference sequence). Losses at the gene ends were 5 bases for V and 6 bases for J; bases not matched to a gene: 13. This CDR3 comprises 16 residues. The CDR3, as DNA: TGTGCCAGCAGCACCCCGACAGGGAAATCTATCAATGAGCAGTTCTTC. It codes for CASSTPTGKSINEQFF. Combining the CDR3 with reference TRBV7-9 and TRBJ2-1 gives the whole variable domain DTGVSQNPRHKITKRGQNVTFRCDPISEHNRLYWYRQTLGQGPEFLTYFQNEAQLEKSRLLSDRFSAERPKGSFSTLEIQRTEQGDSAMYLCASSTPTGKSINEQFFGPGTRLTVL.

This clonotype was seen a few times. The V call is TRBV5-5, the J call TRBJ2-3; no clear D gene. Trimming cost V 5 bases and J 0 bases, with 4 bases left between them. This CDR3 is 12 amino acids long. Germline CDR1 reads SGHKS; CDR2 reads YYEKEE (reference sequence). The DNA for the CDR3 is TGTGCCAGCAGGCAGAGCACAGATACGCAGTATTTT. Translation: CASRQSTDTQYF.

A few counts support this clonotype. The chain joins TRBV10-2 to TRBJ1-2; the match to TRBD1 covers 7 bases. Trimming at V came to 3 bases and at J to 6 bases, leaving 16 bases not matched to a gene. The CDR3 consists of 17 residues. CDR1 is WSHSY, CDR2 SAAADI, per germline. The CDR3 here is CASSDILVGTGVHGYTF. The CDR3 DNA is TGCGCCAGCAGTGACATTCTCGTGGGTACAGGGGTGCATGGCTACACCTTC.

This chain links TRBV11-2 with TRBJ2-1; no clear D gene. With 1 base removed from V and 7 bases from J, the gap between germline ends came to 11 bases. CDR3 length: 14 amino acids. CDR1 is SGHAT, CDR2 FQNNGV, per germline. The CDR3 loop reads CASSLVALGNEQFF. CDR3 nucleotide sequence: TGTGCCAGCAGCTTAGTGGCCCTAGGGAATGAGCAGTTCTTC.

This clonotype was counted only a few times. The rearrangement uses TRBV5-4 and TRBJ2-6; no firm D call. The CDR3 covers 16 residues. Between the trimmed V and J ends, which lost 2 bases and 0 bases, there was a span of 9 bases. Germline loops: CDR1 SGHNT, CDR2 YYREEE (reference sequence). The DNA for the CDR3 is TGTGCCAGCAGCTTAAACGCCGACTCTGGGGCCAACGTCCTGACTTTC. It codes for CASSLNADSGANVLTF.

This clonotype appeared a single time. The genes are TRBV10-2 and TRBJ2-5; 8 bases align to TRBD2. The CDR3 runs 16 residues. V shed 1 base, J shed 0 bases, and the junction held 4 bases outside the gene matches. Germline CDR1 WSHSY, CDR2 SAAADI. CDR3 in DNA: TGCGCCAGCAGTGAGTACCAGCGGGGGAACCAAGAGACCCAGTACTTC. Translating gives CASSEYQRGNQETQYF.

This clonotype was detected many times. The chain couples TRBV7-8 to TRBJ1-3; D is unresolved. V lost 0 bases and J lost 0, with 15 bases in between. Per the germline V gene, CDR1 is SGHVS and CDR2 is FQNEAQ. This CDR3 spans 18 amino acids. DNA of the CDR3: TGTGCCAGCAGCTTAGCGCGGAAGGGCCCTATCTCTGGAAACACCATATATTTT. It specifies CASSLARKGPISGNTIYF.

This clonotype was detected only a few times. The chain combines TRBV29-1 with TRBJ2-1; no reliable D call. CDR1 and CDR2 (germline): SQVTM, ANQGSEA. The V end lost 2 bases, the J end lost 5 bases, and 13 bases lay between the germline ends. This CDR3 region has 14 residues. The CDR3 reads CSVEKWGQDNEQFF. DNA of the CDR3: TGCAGCGTTGAAAAATGGGGTCAAGACAATGAGCAGTTCTTC.

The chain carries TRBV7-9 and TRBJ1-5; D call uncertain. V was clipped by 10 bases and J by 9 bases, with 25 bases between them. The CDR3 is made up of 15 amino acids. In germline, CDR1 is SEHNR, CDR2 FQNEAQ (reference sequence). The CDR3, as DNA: TGTGCCATAACAGAAGAGTCCCACACCAGTTTGCCCCAGCATTTT. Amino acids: CAITEESHTSLPQHF.

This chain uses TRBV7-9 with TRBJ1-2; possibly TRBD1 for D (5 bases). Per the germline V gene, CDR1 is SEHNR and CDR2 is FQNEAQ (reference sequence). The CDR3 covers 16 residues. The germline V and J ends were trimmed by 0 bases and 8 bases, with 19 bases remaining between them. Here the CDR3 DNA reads TGTGCCAGCAGCTTAGCCCCCGGGACTCCCGGATCCGGCTACACCTTC. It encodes CASSLAPGTPGSGYTF.

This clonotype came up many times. CDR3 sequence reads: CASSFPEEVNEQFF. CDR3 DNA sequence: TGTGCCAGCAGCTTTCCCGAAGAGGTCAATGAGCAGTTCTTC. The chain couples TRBV7-6 to TRBJ2-1, with D unclear. The length of the CDR3 is 14 residues. V lost 3 bases to trimming and J lost 6 bases, with 12 bases between them. CDR1 and CDR2 from the germline V gene are SGHVS and FNYEAQ. Full variable domain (missing parts from reference TRBV7-6 and TRBJ2-1): GAGVSQSPRYKVTKRGQDVALRCDPISGHVSLYWYRQALGQGPEFLTYFNYEAQQDKSGLPNDRFSAERPEGSISTLTIQRTEQRDSAMYRCASSFPEEVNEQFFGPGTRLTVL.

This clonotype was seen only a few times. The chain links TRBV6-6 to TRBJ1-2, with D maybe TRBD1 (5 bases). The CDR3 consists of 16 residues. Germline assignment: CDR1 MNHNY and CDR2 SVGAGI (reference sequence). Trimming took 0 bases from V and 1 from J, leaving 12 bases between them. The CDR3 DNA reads TGTGCCAGCAGTTACTCGGAGGGGCCGCTTAACTATGGCTACACCTTC. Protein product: CASSYSEGPLNYGYTF.

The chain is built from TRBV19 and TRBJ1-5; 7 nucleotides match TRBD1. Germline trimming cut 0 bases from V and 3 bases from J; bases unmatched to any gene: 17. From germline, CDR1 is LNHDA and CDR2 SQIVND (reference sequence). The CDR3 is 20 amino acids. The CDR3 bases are TGTGCCAGTAGTATAGATTGGGGTCTTCGGGACAGACAAGACAATCAGCCCCAGCATTTT. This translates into CASSIDWGLRDRQDNQPQHF.

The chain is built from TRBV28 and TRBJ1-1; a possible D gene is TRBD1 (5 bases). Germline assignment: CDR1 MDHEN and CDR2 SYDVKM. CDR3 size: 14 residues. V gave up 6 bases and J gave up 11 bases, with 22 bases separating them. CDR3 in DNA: TGTGCCAGCAGCCACCCGAGGGACTTTCTGGGTGCTTTCTTT. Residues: CASSHPRDFLGAFF.

CDR3 sequence: CASSYRTGDSPLHF. DNA of the CDR3: TGTGCCAGCAGTTACAGAACAGGGGATTCACCCCTCCACTTT. The V and J genes are TRBV6-5 and TRBJ1-6, with 7 positions matching TRBD1. The trim removed 2 bases at V and 8 bases at J, leaving 3 bases unmatched. The germline gives CDR1 MNHEY, CDR2 SVGAGI. The CDR3 is 14 amino acids.

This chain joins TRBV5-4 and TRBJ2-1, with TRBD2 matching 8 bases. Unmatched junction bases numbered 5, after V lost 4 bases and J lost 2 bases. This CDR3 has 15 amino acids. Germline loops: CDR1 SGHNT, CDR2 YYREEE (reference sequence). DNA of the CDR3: TGTGCCAGCAGCGAGGAGCGGGGGACCTACAATGAGCAGTTCTTC. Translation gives CASSEERGTYNEQFF. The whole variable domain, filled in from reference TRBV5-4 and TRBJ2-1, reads ETGVTQSPTHLIKTRGQQVTLRCSSQSGHNTVSWYQQALGQGPQFIFQYYREEENGRGNFPPRFSGLQFPNYSSELNVNALELDDSALYLCASSEERGTYNEQFFGPGTRLTVL.

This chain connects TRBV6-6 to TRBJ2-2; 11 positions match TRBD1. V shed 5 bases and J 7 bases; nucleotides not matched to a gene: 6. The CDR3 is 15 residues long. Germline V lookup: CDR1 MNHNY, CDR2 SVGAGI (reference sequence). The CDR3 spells CASSPGQGVHGELFF. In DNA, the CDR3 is TGTGCCAGCAGTCCGGGACAGGGGGTCCACGGGGAGCTGTTTTTT.